This entry lists 3 T cell receptor beta chains sequenced from one sample in a study of Ad26.COV2.S vaccination and SARS-CoV-2 variants. Specified treatment: 19 received Ad26.COV2.S at low or high dose, single or two shots; roughly 5 received placebo; per-sample allocation not given. Sampling was performed 63 days after the first vaccine or placebo injection. Only in-frame clones appear in the TCRdb table, and some are missing; sequencing was by immunoSEQ multiplex PCR. The sample yields 430,000 or so clones, around nine tenths seen once. Sequencing was performed on peripheral blood, taken in a trial of Ad26.COV2.S vaccine versus placebo. Receptor source: a person aged 18-60 years who received the Ad26.COV2.S COVID-19 vaccine or a placebo.

The gene calls are TRBV30 and TRBJ2-7; D not certain. The CDR3 has 15 amino acids. CDR1 is GTSNPN, CDR2 SVGIG, per germline (reference sequence). V lost 0 bases to trimming and J lost 0 bases, with 12 bases between them. The CDR3 nucleotides are TGTGCCTGGAGTGTAGGACGCCAGCCCTCCTACGAGCAGTACTTC. Encoded protein: CAWSVGRQPSYEQYF. The full variable domain, its missing parts supplied by reference TRBV30 and TRBJ2-7, is SQTIHQWPATLVQPVGSPLSLECTVEGTSNPNLYWYRQAAGRGLQLLFYSVGIGQISSEVPQNLSASRPQDRQFILSSKKLLLSDSGFYLCAWSVGRQPSYEQYFGPGTRLTVT.

The chain joins TRBV7-9 to TRBJ2-7; 11 nucleotides agree with TRBD2. Germline V gene sequence: CDR1 SEHNR, CDR2 FQNEAQ (reference sequence). The CDR3 loop spans 16 amino acids. V was pared by 6 bases and J by 6 bases, with 13 bases of the junction left unmatched. Here the CDR3 DNA reads TGTGCCAGCAGGGACGATACTAGCGGGAGAATGGGCGAGCAGTACTTC. As protein: CASRDDTSGRMGEQYF.

The J gene is TRBJ1-2, the V gene TRBV6-5; tentative D call: TRBD1 (6 bases). Germline V lookup: CDR1 MNHEY, CDR2 SVGAGI. The CDR3 covers 15 residues. Between the trimmed V and J ends, which lost 6 bases and 4 bases, there was a span of 18 bases. CDR3 amino acids: CASSSVGGLGYGYTF. CDR3 sequence (DNA): TGTGCCAGCAGCTCTGTGGGGGGCCTCGGCTATGGCTACACCTTC.